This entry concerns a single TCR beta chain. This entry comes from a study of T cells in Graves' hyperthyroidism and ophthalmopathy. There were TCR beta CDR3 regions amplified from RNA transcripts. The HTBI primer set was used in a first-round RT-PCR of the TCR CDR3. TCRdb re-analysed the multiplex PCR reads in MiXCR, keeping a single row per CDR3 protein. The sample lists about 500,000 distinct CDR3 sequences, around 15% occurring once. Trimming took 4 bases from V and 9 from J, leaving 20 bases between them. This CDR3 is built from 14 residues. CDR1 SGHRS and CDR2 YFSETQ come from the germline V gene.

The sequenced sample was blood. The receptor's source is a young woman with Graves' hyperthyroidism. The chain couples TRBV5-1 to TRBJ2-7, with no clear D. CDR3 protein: CASSDQAAADGQYF. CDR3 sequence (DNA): TGCGCCAGCAGCGACCAGGCGGCCGCTGATGGGCAGTACTTC. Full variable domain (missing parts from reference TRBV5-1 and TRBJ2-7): KAGVTQTPRYLIKTRGQQVTLSCSPISGHRSVSWYQQTPGQGLQFLFEYFSETQRNKGNFPGRFSGRQFSNSRSEMNVSTLELGDSALYLCASSDQAAADGQYFGPGTRLTVT.